This T cell receptor (beta chain) was recorded in a study of T cells in localized non-small cell lung cancer. Study-wide points: Without multi-region sequencing, intratumor heterogeneity could not be excluded. Measurement of T cell clonality placed uninvolved adjacent lung highest, above the level in tumor. Paired adjacent lung recovered a median about 60 of the top 100 tumor clones.

Produced via immunoSEQ multiplex PCR; TCRdb's table is partial and in-frame only. The sample contains around 64,000 clones, roughly 90% of which appear only once. Germline V gives CDR1 DFQATT, CDR2 SNEGSKA (reference sequence). Trimming left V 5 bases short and J 1 base short, with 3 bases between. The CDR3 covers 10 residues. In regard to this clone: The target antigen is unknown.

The input for sequencing was peripheral blood, taken before any cancer treatment. The chain carries TRBV20-1 and TRBJ2-7; D is uncertain. This receptor was identified in a man between 35 and 75 years old with stage I squamous cell lung carcinoma. The CDR3 protein is CSAHSYEQYF. The CDR3 nucleotides are TGCAGTGCTCATTCCTACGAGCAGTACTTC.